The entry below gives a single T cell receptor (beta chain) sequence along with its context. At least ten counts were recorded for this clonotype. Which antigen it targets is not known. Base qualities were left out, and no much larger clone turns up one base away. These data come from a study of T cells in Graves' hyperthyroidism and ophthalmopathy (dated by TCRdb to the late 2010s). As for the study more broadly: Peripheral blood was sampled at the time of initial diagnosis, prior to any treatment. To identify TCR V-J signatures that set the groups apart, the researchers used a discovery cohort of more than 95 patients, made up of under 50 with Graves' ophthalmopathy and about 60 with stable Graves' hyperthyroidism. Prospective prediction of ophthalmopathy was tested in an independent validation cohort of 18 to 20 hyperthyroidism patients and approximately 17 patients who later progressed to ophthalmopathy. The 100 discovery patients were divided at random into training and test sets in a 7:3 ratio. Thyroid tissue and blood T-cell repertoires from several Graves' hyperthyroidism patients were also compared in the study. Once sampling was done, hyperthyroidism patients were given methimazole at a starting dose of 30 mg daily, whereas ophthalmopathy patients were given high-dose intravenous methylprednisolone. According to the paper, TCR Vbeta CDR3 sequencing was carried out on 120 to 150 peripheral blood samples, which came from fewer than 50 ophthalmopathy, some 73 hyperthyroidism and about 17 progressor patients. Results the study describes overall, beyond this receptor: In validation, the model predicted progression to ophthalmopathy a median of roughly six months before onset, with 70% to 71% sensitivity and almost 75% specificity. Most expanded thyroid clonotypes (frequency above 0.001) were also found in blood, which suggests that blood repertoires may mirror thyroid immune responses. In cross-validation, a model built on a 13 V-J signature told ophthalmopathy apart from stable hyperthyroidism with over 85% sensitivity and roughly 81% specificity, and in testing the same model reached 80%/75%. No statistical method was used to set the sample size in advance, and investigators knew the group allocation.

The CDR3 goes from the cysteine to the phenylalanine over 14 residues. CDR3 DNA only is kept here, 42 bases in frame from base 1. V has 2 bases trimmed and J has 8 bases trimmed; junction bases matching no gene number 4. The germline V gene gives CDR1 as SNHLY and CDR2 as FYNNEI. In the ophthalmopathy patients, disease was moderately to severely active, with a Clinical Activity Score of 3 or more, a NOSPECS grade of 4 or more, and a duration of less than 3 months. Any patient with an uncontrolled infection, another autoimmune disease, pregnancy or lactation was excluded. Diagnoses were based on clinical symptoms, serum thyroxine and TRAb, thyroid ultrasound and orbital computed tomography. PBMCs were separated from approximately 9.9 ml of fresh peripheral blood using Ficoll-Paque density gradient centrifugation. Total RNA was extracted with Trizol reagent, and quality was checked on an Agilent 2100 Bioanalyzer.

The TCR beta CDR3 regions were amplified from the RNA transcripts. The first round of RT-PCR for the TCR CDR3 was performed with the HTBI primer set and the Qiagen OneStep RT-PCR kit. Libraries were constructed in a second round of multiplex PCR, after which size selection and purification were performed. Sequencing of the libraries was done on an Illumina HiSeq2000 using paired-end 100 bp reads. As for the original processing: SOAPnuke was used to process the raw data, with reads discarded if the reads contained adapters or uncalled bases, had a mean Phred below 15, or lacked an exact constant-primer or identifier match. High-quality paired reads were merged with COPE v1.2.5, and unique nucleotide sequences were defined as clonotypes. Clonotypes were aligned to IMGT TRBV, TRBD and TRBJ reference segments using MiTCR v1.1. The analysis was restricted to V-J combinations with a frequency above 0.0001, which together covered approximately 99% of the repertoires. A TCS score was defined as the ratio of F50 (clonal expansion) to E x V (chaos), with BLOSUM62-based TCRdist applied between CDR3 peptides within each V-J. Welch's t-statistics and random forest reduced 514 V-J features to 10 to 15, which were used in a naive Bayes classifier (R e1071). TCRdb trimmed the raw reads at Q25, called clones with MiXCR and kept productive beta chains. Rows are unified per CDR3 protein, each entry keeping the most common DNA and genes. In this record, the V and J calls reflect TCRdb's handling and not the investigators' own analysis. Present in this sample are over 450,000 distinct CDR3 sequences, roughly 17% of which were seen just once. Approximately 18% of the sample goes to the ten largest clones.

The TCR comes from a woman younger than 30 with Graves' ophthalmopathy. The sequence joins TRBV2 to TRBJ2-4; 9 bases in between match TRBD1. Sequencing was carried out using blood. The nucleotide sequence reads as follows: TGTGCCAGCAGTGAAACCGACAGGGGGTACATTCAGTACTTC. Protein translation: CASSETDRGYIQYF.